The rows below give T cell receptor beta chains drawn from one sample of a study of shared clonotypes between healthy human individuals. Measured with immunoSEQ multiplex PCR; TCRdb has only the in-frame clones, and not every one. The sample lists about half a million clones; 65% to 80% were seen once. Sequencing was carried out using PBMCs. These receptors were collected from a woman in her thirties or forties in good health. Some clones in this sample may be carry-over from other donors' samples. Both conserved end residues are part of each CDR3. The order of the fields is clone size, V gene, D gene, J gene, CDR3 protein, CDR3 DNA. The D gene is left open where the match is weak. Clone sizes are given selectively: once, few, many, or a class where the clone is expanded.

size: .; V: TRBV10-1; D: TRBD2; J: TRBJ2-5; CDR3: CASSEFPSGQETQYF; DNA: TGCGCCAGCAGTGAGTTCCCTAGCGGCCAAGAGACCCAGTACTTC
size: few; V: TRBV6-5; D: TRBD1; J: TRBJ1-5; CDR3: CASRPTGGNQPQHF; DNA: TGTGCCAGCAGACCGACAGGGGGGAATCAGCCCCAGCATTTT
size: .; V: TRBV28; D: TRBD2; J: TRBJ2-1; CDR3: CASKRLAGGPGEQFF; DNA: TGTGCCAGCAAGAGGCTAGCGGGAGGGCCGGGTGAGCAGTTCTTC
size: .; V: TRBV30; D: .; J: TRBJ2-7; CDR3: CAWSVGGEQYF; DNA: TGTGCCTGGAGTGTAGGGGGGGAGCAGTACTTC
size: .; V: TRBV15; D: TRBD1; J: TRBJ2-5; CDR3: CATSRDPVTGGGETQYF; DNA: TGTGCCACCAGCAGAGATCCTGTGACAGGGGGTGGAGAGACCCAGTACTTC
size: .; V: TRBV9; D: TRBD2; J: TRBJ2-7; CDR3: CASSVWGSGELYEQYF; DNA: TGTGCCAGCAGCGTCTGGGGTAGCGGGGAACTCTACGAGCAGTACTTC
size: .; V: TRBV18; D: .; J: TRBJ1-1; CDR3: CASSPGLPRTGRIEAFF; DNA: TGTGCCAGCTCACCGGGGCTCCCTAGGACGGGCAGAATAGAAGCTTTCTTT
size: .; V: TRBV7-3; D: .; J: TRBJ2-2; CDR3: CASSFDSYTGELFF; DNA: TGTGCCAGCAGCTTCGACAGCTATACCGGGGAGCTGTTTTTT
size: .; V: TRBV2; D: TRBD1; J: TRBJ1-1; CDR3: CASSITGATEAFF; DNA: TGTGCCAGCAGTATTACAGGGGCCACTGAAGCTTTCTTT
size: .; V: TRBV5-4; D: .; J: TRBJ2-5; CDR3: CASSLRSRGDETQYF; DNA: TGTGCCAGCAGCTTGCGGTCACGAGGGGACGAGACCCAGTACTTC
size: many; V: TRBV4-2; D: .; J: TRBJ2-7; CDR3: CASSQDMGDSSYEQYF; DNA: TGTGCCAGCAGCCAAGACATGGGTGACAGCTCCTACGAGCAGTACTTC
size: .; V: TRBV7-2; D: .; J: TRBJ2-3; CDR3: CASSLGALYTQYF; DNA: TGTGCCAGCAGCTTAGGTGCGCTCTATACGCAGTATTTT
size: few; V: TRBV10-2; D: TRBD1; J: TRBJ2-5; CDR3: CASTRDRVVGETQYF; DNA: TGCGCCAGCACCCGGGACAGGGTTGTGGGAGAGACCCAGTACTTC
size: .; V: TRBV5-8; D: .; J: TRBJ1-3; CDR3: CASSLDLSGNTIYF; DNA: TGTGCCAGCAGCCTCGACCTCTCTGGAAACACCATATATTTT
size: few; V: TRBV29-1; D: .; J: TRBJ1-5; CDR3: CSVGGNQPQHF; DNA: TGCAGCGTTGGGGGCAATCAGCCCCAGCATTTT
size: few; V: TRBV18; D: .; J: TRBJ2-2; CDR3: CASSREPSGELFF; DNA: TGTGCCAGCTCACGAGAGCCTTCGGGGGAGCTGTTTTTT
size: once; V: TRBV2; D: .; J: TRBJ1-6; CDR3: CASTGGVGYDSPLHF; DNA: TGTGCCAGCACCGGAGGGGTAGGGTATGATTCACCCCTCCACTTT
size: once; V: TRBV7-9; D: .; J: TRBJ1-6; CDR3: CASSSTADRGNSPLHF; DNA: TGTGCCAGCAGCTCTACAGCCGACCGGGGCAATTCACCCCTCCACTTT
size: few; V: TRBV30; D: .; J: TRBJ2-2; CDR3: CAWSVVEGLAPTGELFF; DNA: TGTGCCTGGAGTGTGGTGGAGGGCCTAGCCCCAACCGGGGAGCTGTTTTTT
size: .; V: TRBV11-2; D: TRBD1; J: TRBJ1-2; CDR3: CASSQGQYGYTF; DNA: TGTGCCAGCAGCCAGGGACAGTATGGCTACACCTTC
size: few; V: TRBV7-2; D: .; J: TRBJ1-1; CDR3: CASSFRIAEAFF; DNA: TGTGCCAGCAGCTTCCGGATAGCTGAAGCTTTCTTT
size: .; V: TRBV28; D: .; J: TRBJ1-1; CDR3: CASSLSWTEAFF; DNA: TGTGCCAGCAGTTTGTCCTGGACTGAAGCTTTCTTT
size: .; V: TRBV7-8; D: .; J: TRBJ2-7; CDR3: CASSTPRQGGLYEQYF; DNA: TGTGCCAGCAGCACCCCGCGACAGGGAGGACTTTACGAGCAGTACTTC
size: once; V: TRBV6-4; D: TRBD2; J: TRBJ2-5; CDR3: CASSVGSGSGETQYF; DNA: TGTGCCAGCAGTGTTGGTAGCGGGAGTGGGGAGACCCAGTACTTC
size: once; V: TRBV5-1; D: TRBD1; J: TRBJ1-4; CDR3: CASSFLTGGGEKLFF; DNA: TGCGCCAGCAGCTTCCTCACAGGGGGTGGTGAAAAACTGTTTTTT
size: .; V: TRBV10-3; D: TRBD1; J: TRBJ2-7; CDR3: CAITDRGNGEQYF; DNA: TGTGCCATCACCGACAGGGGTAACGGCGAGCAGTACTTC
size: .; V: TRBV5-4; D: .; J: TRBJ2-5; CDR3: CASSFGQQETQYF; DNA: TGTGCCAGCAGCTTCGGACAGCAAGAGACCCAGTACTTC
size: .; V: TRBV2; D: TRBD1; J: TRBJ1-2; CDR3: CASSLDRGPYGYTF; DNA: TGTGCCAGCAGTTTGGACAGGGGGCCCTATGGCTACACCTTC
size: medium-sized; V: TRBV4-1; D: TRBD2; J: TRBJ2-1; CDR3: CASSPGLAGENEQFF; DNA: TGCGCCAGCAGCCCGGGACTAGCGGGAGAGAATGAGCAGTTCTTC
size: many; V: TRBV13; D: .; J: TRBJ2-7; CDR3: CASSPGRARPNYEQYF; DNA: TGTGCCAGCAGCCCTGGGCGGGCGCGACCTAACTACGAGCAGTACTTC
size: .; V: TRBV19; D: .; J: TRBJ1-1; CDR3: CASSIVSGNTEAFF; DNA: TGTGCCAGTAGTATAGTTTCGGGGAACACTGAAGCTTTCTTT
size: .; V: TRBV7-2; D: TRBD2; J: TRBJ2-1; CDR3: CASSRLAGAPYNEQFF; DNA: TGTGCCAGCAGCAGACTAGCGGGAGCCCCCTACAATGAGCAGTTCTTC
size: few; V: TRBV5-7; D: .; J: TRBJ2-2; CDR3: CASRGGYRERYTGELFF; DNA: TGTGCCAGCAGGGGGGGCTATAGGGAAAGGTACACCGGGGAGCTGTTTTTT
size: .; V: TRBV4-2; D: TRBD1; J: TRBJ2-7; CDR3: CASSRNPGQGADEQYF; DNA: TGTGCCAGCAGCCGGAATCCTGGACAGGGGGCTGACGAGCAGTACTTC
size: once; V: TRBV5-1; D: TRBD1; J: TRBJ2-7; CDR3: CASSSTGGRDEQYF; DNA: TGCGCCAGCAGCTCGACAGGGGGAAGAGACGAGCAGTACTTC
size: .; V: TRBV14; D: .; J: TRBJ2-7; CDR3: CASSQAGGDYEQYF; DNA: TGTGCCAGCAGCCAAGCCGGGGGTGACTACGAGCAGTACTTC
size: few; V: TRBV7-2; D: TRBD2; J: TRBJ2-5; CDR3: CASSSGLAGEQYF; DNA: TGTGCCAGCAGCTCCGGACTAGCGGGGGAGCAGTACTTC
size: once; V: TRBV4-1; D: .; J: TRBJ2-2; CDR3: CASSQRSLGTGELFF; DNA: TGCGCCAGCAGCCAACGCTCGTTAGGCACCGGGGAGCTGTTTTTT
size: .; V: TRBV11-2; D: TRBD1; J: TRBJ2-1; CDR3: CASNKLQGAQGRDYNEQFF; DNA: TGTGCCAGCAACAAACTACAGGGGGCACAAGGGCGGGATTACAATGAGCAGTTCTTC
size: .; V: TRBV28; D: .; J: TRBJ2-7; CDR3: CASSSPSRRGGEQYF; DNA: TGTGCCAGCAGTTCCCCATCCCGTCGGGGAGGCGAGCAGTACTTC
size: once; V: TRBV6-6; D: TRBD1; J: TRBJ1-2; CDR3: CASSYSQGAGYTF; DNA: TGTGCCAGCAGTTACTCGCAGGGGGCGGGCTACACCTTC
size: .; V: TRBV5-1; D: TRBD2; J: TRBJ2-1; CDR3: CASSQLAGVNEQFF; DNA: TGCGCCAGCAGCCAACTAGCGGGAGTCAATGAGCAGTTCTTC
size: .; V: TRBV10-3; D: TRBD2; J: TRBJ2-2; CDR3: CAISDLTSGSTGELFF; DNA: TGTGCCATCAGTGATCTTACTAGCGGGAGTACCGGGGAGCTGTTTTTT
size: .; V: TRBV7-9; D: TRBD2; J: TRBJ2-2; CDR3: CASSQSPGLAGNTGELFF; DNA: TGTGCCAGCAGCCAAAGCCCCGGGCTAGCGGGAAACACCGGGGAGCTGTTTTTT
size: .; V: TRBV28; D: TRBD1; J: TRBJ1-1; CDR3: CASSPRPGTGTEAFF; DNA: TGTGCCAGCAGCCCTCGTCCCGGGACAGGAACTGAAGCTTTCTTT
size: few; V: TRBV28; D: TRBD2; J: TRBJ2-1; CDR3: CASRPLGLASYNEQFF; DNA: TGTGCCAGCCGCCCCCTGGGACTAGCCTCCTACAATGAGCAGTTCTTC
size: .; V: TRBV14; D: .; J: TRBJ2-7; CDR3: CASSRRASYEQYF; DNA: TGTGCCAGCAGCCGGAGAGCATCCTACGAGCAGTACTTC
size: .; V: TRBV18; D: TRBD1; J: TRBJ1-3; CDR3: CASSMGQGSGNTIYF; DNA: TGTGCCAGCTCGATGGGACAGGGTTCAGGAAACACCATATATTTT
size: .; V: TRBV29-1; D: TRBD1; J: TRBJ2-7; CDR3: CSVALGTGEEEQYF; DNA: TGCAGCGTTGCTTTAGGGACAGGGGAAGAAGAGCAGTACTTC
size: .; V: TRBV6-6; D: TRBD1; J: TRBJ1-1; CDR3: CASSYAGGWTEAFF; DNA: TGTGCCAGCAGTTACGCAGGGGGCTGGACTGAAGCTTTCTTT
size: .; V: TRBV29-1; D: TRBD2; J: TRBJ2-3; CDR3: CSGTSGSITDTQYF; DNA: TGCAGCGGGACTAGCGGGAGTATAACAGATACGCAGTATTTT
size: .; V: TRBV7-3; D: .; J: TRBJ2-2; CDR3: CTSSPDYRTGELFF; DNA: TGTACCAGCAGCCCGGACTACCGTACCGGGGAGCTGTTTTTT